This TCR beta chain derives from a study of blood T cell repertoires in COVID-19. Study background: COVID-19 samples, acute and convalescent, were from the United States, Italy and Spain. Sources were T cells, B-cell-depleted T cells, or PBMCs; the material itself was cDNA or gDNA.

Losses at the gene ends were 6 bases for V and 4 bases for J; bases not matched to a gene: 13. The V gene's germline CDR1 is MDHEN and CDR2 SYDVKM. This CDR3 has 16 amino acids. Here immunoSEQ multiplex PCR was the method, and the copy in TCRdb shows in-frame clones only, minus some. In the table there are around 300,000 clones, 86% of which are singletons. The rearrangement joins TRBV28 to TRBJ2-7; 9 nucleotides line up with TRBD1. This receptor was taken from a woman younger than 45 with active or convalescent COVID-19. The sequenced sample consisted of peripheral blood. The CDR3 reads CASSRLRDRVAYEQYF. CDR3 sequence (DNA): TGTGCCAGCAGCAGACTTCGGGACAGGGTTGCGTACGAGCAGTACTTC.